This TCR beta chain was retrieved from a study of cytomegalovirus exposure and HLA in healthy donors. Turning to the study itself: Approximately 180 million T cells yielded 120 million or so unique TCR beta sequences, as an earlier analysis found. The study, taken as a whole, reports: Testing in vitro showed three CMV-associated chains specific for CMV antigens. Association with HLA alleles at 0.05 false discovery rate was found for 17,000 or so TCR beta sequences in a later analysis.

The germline V gene has CDR1 PRHDT and CDR2 FYEKMQ (reference sequence). The CDR3 runs to 16 residues. V lost 4 bases and J 5 bases, leaving 21 bases between the germline ends. Concerning this clone itself: Its matching antigen is unknown.

A multiplex PCR was run with 60 Vbeta primers and 13 Jbeta primers. Clones were sequenced by immunoSEQ multiplex PCR, and TCRdb holds only the in-frame ones, with some missing. The sample has 150,000 to 200,000 clones; more than 60% are singletons. The rearrangement uses TRBV13 and TRBJ2-7; the D gene is possibly TRBD2 (5 bases). This receptor was taken from a woman aged 25 to 39 in good health and CMV-seronegative. Sequenced material: PBMCs. Here the CDR3 DNA reads TGTGCCAGCAGCTCCATGGCCTTGTCTAGCAGGAACGAGCAGTACTTC. It codes for CASSSMALSSRNEQYF.